A single sample is the source of the 11 T cell receptor beta chains below, sequenced in a study of neurological immune-mediated disorders. Each CDR3 protein is one row after TCRdb ran MiXCR on the 5' RACE reads. Counted here are about 27,000 distinct CDR3 sequences, 3% to 3.5% occurring once; the ten biggest clones make up 6% to 9%. Sequenced material: PBMCs. Receptors were obtained from a woman aged 30 to 39 with multiple sclerosis.

This clonotype has ten or more counts. The chain is built from TRBV7-2 and TRBJ2-2; D remains ambiguous. Germline lookup yields CDR1 SGHTA and CDR2 FQGNSA. The CDR3 spans 12 residues. The V and J ends lost 1 base and 9 bases respectively, with 6 bases between them. The CDR3 DNA reads TGTGCCAGCAGCTTAGGAGACAGGGAGCTGTTTTTT. Its translation is CASSLGDRELFF.

Only a few counts were recorded for this clonotype. This chain uses TRBV7-9 with TRBJ2-3, with D uncertain. The length of the CDR3 is 14 residues. The germline CDR1 and CDR2 sequences are SEHNR and FQNEAQ (reference sequence). The V end was cut by 1 base, the J end by 2 bases, with 7 bases between. This CDR3 reads CASSLGKYTDTQYF. The CDR3 DNA follows: TGTGCCAGCAGCTTAGGAAAATACACAGATACGCAGTATTTT.

This clonotype showed up many times. A read error may explain this, as a much larger clone is one base away. The rearrangement joins TRBV18 to TRBJ2-1; D is unclear. V lost 2 bases to trimming and J lost 4 bases, with 6 bases between them. CDR1 and CDR2 (germline): KGHSH, LQKENI. The CDR3 length is 13 residues. CDR3 region: CASSPETYNEQFF. CDR3 nucleotides: TGTGCCAGCTCACCAGAAACTTACAATGAGCAGTTCTTC.

At least ten counts were recorded for this clonotype. This sequence joins TRBV4-3 and TRBJ2-1; 12 bases agree with TRBD2. Germline V gives CDR1 LGHNA, CDR2 YSLEER. CDR3 size: 19 residues. The V and J ends lost 4 bases and 0 bases, in that order; junction bases with no gene match: 10. This CDR3 is CASSRTGTSGWSSYNEQFF. The CDR3 DNA follows: TGCGCCAGCAGCCGGACCGGGACTAGCGGGTGGAGCTCCTACAATGAGCAGTTCTTC.

This clonotype was seen repeatedly, ten times or more. The chain joins TRBV3-1 to TRBJ1-2, with D perhaps TRBD1 (5 bases). CDR1 LGHDT and CDR2 YNNKEL come from the germline V gene (reference sequence). CDR3 length equals 15 residues. V was trimmed by 6 bases and J by 5 bases, leaving 19 bases between them. CDR3 DNA: TGTGCCAGCAGAGCAAGAGGGACGGCTGGGTATGGCTACACCTTC. It translates to CASRARGTAGYGYTF.

This clonotype was detected many times. J is TRBJ2-5 and V is TRBV12-3 or TRBV12-4; D is perhaps TRBD2 (6 bases). V lost 3 bases and J 4 bases, leaving 12 bases between the germline ends. The CDR3 loop spans 14 amino acids. This CDR3 is CASSFVLALETQYF. As DNA, the CDR3 is TGTGCCAGCAGTTTCGTCCTAGCGTTAGAGACCCAGTACTTC.

A few counts support this clonotype. This may be a read error, as it is one base from a much larger clone. CDR3 amino acids: CSAQGSYNSPLNF. Here the CDR3 DNA reads TGCAGTGCCCAAGGCTCCTATAATTCACCCCTCAACTTT. This sequence joins TRBV20-1 and TRBJ1-6, with D unresolved. The V gene's germline CDR1 is DFQATT and CDR2 SNEGSKA (reference sequence). The CDR3 is made up of 13 amino acids.

This clonotype was counted ten times or more. The V and J genes are TRBV7-8 and TRBJ1-5; TRBD1 agrees at 8 bases. The CDR3 runs to 15 residues. Germline assignment: CDR1 SGHVS and CDR2 FQNEAQ. Trimming cost V 3 bases and J 3 bases; bases outside gene matches: 4. CDR3 protein: CASSLSTGVNQPQHF. The CDR3 bases are TGTGCCAGCAGCTTGTCGACAGGGGTCAATCAGCCCCAGCATTTT. Filled out from reference TRBV7-8 and TRBJ1-5, the complete variable domain reads GAGVSQSPRYKVAKRGQDVALRCDPISGHVSLFWYQQALGQGPEFLTYFQNEAQLDKSGLPSDRFFAERPEGSVSTLKIQRTQQEDSAVYLCASSLSTGVNQPQHFGDGTRLSIL.

By frequency in the sample, this clonotype is medium-sized. The chain uses TRBV3-1 and TRBJ2-7, with D possibly being TRBD1 (6 bases). CDR1 LGHDT and CDR2 YNNKEL come from the germline V gene (reference sequence). The V end lost 3 bases, the J end lost 2 bases, and 23 bases lay between the germline ends. The CDR3 totals 18 residues. DNA of the CDR3: TGTGCCAGCAGCCATGAGACAGGAATAATCATCACCGCCTACGAGCAGTACTTC. Translated: CASSHETGIIITAYEQYF.

Many counts were recorded for this clonotype. The rearrangement uses TRBV19 and TRBJ2-3; D is undetermined. V lost 7 bases, J lost 2 bases, and 16 bases lay in between. The CDR3 consists of 15 residues. The germline V gene encodes CDR1 LNHDA and CDR2 SQIVND (reference sequence). The CDR3 DNA follows: TGTGCCAGTATTGGCCAGCCCGGAATCACAGATACGCAGTATTTT. It translates to CASIGQPGITDTQYF.

Ten or more counts support this clonotype. This rearrangement joins TRBV7-2 to TRBJ2-2, with D tentatively TRBD2 (5 bases). Trimming took off 1 base at V and 7 bases at J, with 10 bases between the two ends. CDR3 size: 14 residues. Germline assignment: CDR1 SGHTA and CDR2 FQGNSA. The DNA of the CDR3 is TGTGCCAGCAGCTTAGATTCCGGGATCGGGGAGCTGTTTTTT. Residues: CASSLDSGIGELFF. The full variable domain, in which reference TRBV7-2 and TRBJ2-2 provide the parts outside the CDR3, is GAGVSQSPSNKVTEKGKDVELRCDPISGHTALYWYRQSLGQGLEFLIYFQGNSAPDKSGLPSDRFSAERTGGSVSTLTIQRTQQEDSAVYLCASSLDSGIGELFFGEGSRLTVL.